The 18 T cell receptor beta chains below come from one sample, sequenced in a study of shared clonotypes between healthy human individuals. Method: immunoSEQ multiplex PCR; TCRdb's copy keeps in-frame clones and lacks some. The sample has 800,000 to 950,000 clones; around 96% are singletons. Naive CD8 cells lacked CD45RO and underwent positive selection for CCR7, leaving out terminally differentiated effector memory CD45RA+ cells. What was sequenced was naive CD8+ T cells sorted from blood. These receptors all come from a man aged 25 to 45 in good health.

This chain joins TRBV6-5 and TRBJ1-2, with D tentatively TRBD1 (5 bases). The CDR3 contains 12 residues. V was shortened by 5 bases and J by 7 bases, with 11 bases between the two germline ends. The germline CDR1 and CDR2 sequences are MNHEY and SVGAGI. CDR3 nucleotide sequence: TGTGCCAGCAGTCCCGGGACTAGTGGCTACACCTTC. It codes for CASSPGTSGYTF.

The CDR3 DNA reads as TGTGCCAGCGTGGGCAGATCCTACGAGCAGTACTTC. It encodes CASVGRSYEQYF. This chain links TRBV2 with TRBJ2-7; D is unresolved. This CDR3 comprises 12 residues. Germline lookup yields CDR1 SNHLY and CDR2 FYNNEI. Trimming took 8 bases from V and 1 from J, leaving 9 bases between them. Filled out from reference TRBV2 and TRBJ2-7, the complete variable domain reads EPEVTQTPSHQVTQMGQEVILRCVPISNHLYFYWYRQILGQKVEFLVSFYNNEISEKSEIFDDQFSVERPDGSNFTLKIRSTKLEDSAMYFCASVGRSYEQYFGPGTRLTVT.

This chain uses TRBV28 with TRBJ2-1; 13 bases map to TRBD2. Trimming at V came to 4 bases and at J to 7 bases, leaving 10 bases not matched to a gene. The length of the CDR3 is 17 residues. Germline assignment: CDR1 MDHEN and CDR2 SYDVKM. The DNA for the CDR3 is TGTGCCAGCAGTTACCGCCTGAGGACTAGCGGGAGTAATGAGCAGTTCTTC. Its protein product is CASSYRLRTSGSNEQFF. The full variable domain, in which reference TRBV28 and TRBJ2-1 provide the parts outside the CDR3, is DVKVTQSSRYLVKRTGEKVFLECVQDMDHENMFWYRQDPGLGLRLIYFSYDVKMKEKGDIPEGYSVSREKKERFSLILESASTNQTSMYLCASSYRLRTSGSNEQFFGPGTRLTVL.

The J gene is TRBJ2-1, the V gene TRBV19; 10 bases agree with TRBD2. The CDR3 totals 15 residues. Germline-derived CDR1 and CDR2 are LNHDA and SQIVND (reference sequence). The junction had 6 bases not matched to a gene; V was cut back by 3 bases and J by 7 bases. CDR3 in amino acids: CASSISLAGDNEQFF. The CDR3, as DNA: TGTGCCAGTAGTATTAGTCTAGCGGGAGATAATGAGCAGTTCTTC.

The chain has TRBV6-5 and TRBJ2-1, with TRBD2 identical over 11 bases. The CDR3 is made up of 14 amino acids. Germline lookup yields CDR1 MNHEY and CDR2 SVGAGI. The V and J ends lost 6 bases and 9 bases, in that order; junction bases with no gene match: 7. CDR3 nucleotide sequence: TGTGCCAGCAGCCCTAGTAGCGGGAGGGTTGAGCAGTTCTTC. Protein: CASSPSSGRVEQFF.

J is TRBJ2-7 and V is TRBV6-1, with D perhaps matching TRBD1 (5 bases). Trimming shortened V by 5 bases and J by 3 bases, and 8 bases separated the two germline ends. The CDR3 contains 12 residues. Germline values: CDR1 MNHNS, CDR2 SASEGT. The CDR3 loop is CASSTDSYEQYF. For the CDR3, the DNA is TGTGCCAGCAGTACCGACAGCTACGAGCAGTACTTC.

V is TRBV7-9 and J is TRBJ2-1; 7 nucleotides line up with TRBD1. Unmatched junction bases numbered 2, after V lost 6 bases and J lost 0 bases. CDR1 and CDR2 (germline): SEHNR, FQNEAQ (reference sequence). The CDR3 has 14 residues. This CDR3 reads CASRDRVSYNEQFF. The CDR3 nucleotides are TGTGCCAGCAGAGACAGGGTCTCCTACAATGAGCAGTTCTTC.

The J gene is TRBJ2-7, the V gene TRBV7-9, with 9 bases lining up with TRBD1. CDR1 SEHNR and CDR2 FQNEAQ come from the germline V gene (reference sequence). This CDR3 contains 15 residues. Germline trimming cut 5 bases from V and 3 bases from J; bases unmatched to any gene: 8. CDR3 protein: CASSPTGTGYYEQYF. The CDR3, as DNA: TGTGCCAGCAGCCCTACAGGGACAGGGTACTACGAGCAGTACTTC.

As for this clone: At one end, the junction sequence differs from germline, possibly due to a read error. The rearrangement uses TRBV4-3 and TRBJ1-2; perhaps TRBD1 as D (5 bases). Germline-derived CDR1 and CDR2 are LGHNA and YSLEER. CDR3 length equals 13 residues. The CDR3 sequence is CASSQGLRDRKEF. The CDR3 DNA is TGCGCCAGCAGCCAAGGTCTCCGGGACCGTAAGGAGTTC.

The V call is TRBV4-1, the J call TRBJ1-5; D not resolved. Per germline, CDR1 MGHRA and CDR2 YSYEKL. The CDR3 is 12 residues long. Trimming took 0 bases from V and 4 from J, leaving 1 base between them. CDR3 amino acids: CASSQDNQPQHF. CDR3 DNA: TGCGCCAGCAGCCAAGATAATCAGCCCCAGCATTTT.

The chain combines TRBV11-2 with TRBJ2-5; D call uncertain. Per germline, CDR1 SGHAT and CDR2 FQNNGV. The length of the CDR3 is 14 residues. The V end lost 4 bases, the J end lost 4 bases, and 13 bases lay between the germline ends. CDR3 bases: TGTGCCAGCAGCTCGGTCGGGCGAACAGAGACCCAGTACTTC. Translating gives CASSSVGRTETQYF.

This rearrangement joins TRBV29-1 to TRBJ2-1; 9 bases align to TRBD1. V lost 6 bases and J lost 7; bases outside the gene matches: 19. Germline assignment: CDR1 SQVTM and CDR2 ANQGSEA. The CDR3 loop spans 17 amino acids. The CDR3 DNA is TGCAGCGTGGGACAGGGTAGTCGGGAGTTGGGTCTGAATGAGCAGTTCTTC. Translation gives CSVGQGSRELGLNEQFF.

The chain recombines TRBV27 with TRBJ2-1; no clear D gene. The CDR3 length is 14 residues. Germline lookup yields CDR1 MNHEY and CDR2 SMNVEV (reference sequence). V was trimmed by 8 bases and J by 10 bases, leaving 21 bases between them. The CDR3: CASSLWVDEGEQFF. Here the CDR3 DNA reads TGTGCCAGCTCCCTTTGGGTGGATGAAGGAGAGCAGTTCTTC.

The chain uses TRBV19 and TRBJ2-5, with 8 bases fitting TRBD1. Unmatched junction bases numbered 13, after V lost 3 bases and J lost 4 bases. Germline CDR1 is LNHDA and CDR2 is SQIVND (reference sequence). CDR3 size: 17 residues. The CDR3 DNA sequence: TGTGCCAGTAGTATCGAGGGAGGCAGGGGGCTTGGAGAGACCCAGTACTTC. Amino acid sequence: CASSIEGGRGLGETQYF.

J is TRBJ2-7 and V is TRBV7-9, with TRBD2 matching over 8 bases. This CDR3 is 15 amino acids long. The germline V gene has CDR1 SEHNR and CDR2 FQNEAQ (reference sequence). V was clipped by 8 bases and J by 6 bases; unmatched bases: 15. CDR3 region: CASSSTGGEGGEQYF. Here the CDR3 DNA reads TGTGCCAGCTCCTCCACCGGGGGGGAGGGAGGCGAGCAGTACTTC. Together with reference TRBV7-9 and TRBJ2-7, the CDR3 gives the full variable domain: DTGVSQNPRHKITKRGQNVTFRCDPISEHNRLYWYRQTLGQGPEFLTYFQNEAQLEKSRLLSDRFSAERPKGSFSTLEIQRTEQGDSAMYLCASSSTGGEGGEQYFGPGTRLTVT.

The chain links TRBV4-3 to TRBJ1-1; 10 bases fit TRBD1. This CDR3 comprises 13 residues. With 4 bases clipped from V and 4 bases from J, the junction kept 0 bases outside the gene matches. From germline, CDR1 is LGHNA and CDR2 YSLEER. CDR3 bases: TGCGCCAGCAGCCGGGACAGGGGCACTGAAGCTTTCTTT. Protein: CASSRDRGTEAFF.

The rearrangement links TRBV9 to TRBJ2-3, with 12 bases identical to TRBD2. CDR1 SGDLS and CDR2 YYNGEE come from the germline V gene. V trimming: 4 bases; J trimming: 4 bases; junction bases outside the gene matches: 7. CDR3 length: 16 amino acids. Here the CDR3 DNA reads TGTGCCAGCAGCATACGGACTAGCGGGAAAGCAGATACGCAGTATTTT. It codes for CASSIRTSGKADTQYF.

About this clone: Other DNA sequences in the sample encode the same CDR3. The chain joins TRBV27 to TRBJ2-7; 7 bases align to TRBD2. With 6 bases clipped from V and 0 bases from J, the junction kept 8 bases outside the gene matches. Germline CDR1 and CDR2: MNHEY and SMNVEV (reference sequence). This CDR3 has 15 residues. CDR3 amino acids: CASSPSGPSSYEQYF. DNA of the CDR3: TGTGCCAGCAGCCCTAGCGGACCGAGCTCCTACGAGCAGTACTTC.